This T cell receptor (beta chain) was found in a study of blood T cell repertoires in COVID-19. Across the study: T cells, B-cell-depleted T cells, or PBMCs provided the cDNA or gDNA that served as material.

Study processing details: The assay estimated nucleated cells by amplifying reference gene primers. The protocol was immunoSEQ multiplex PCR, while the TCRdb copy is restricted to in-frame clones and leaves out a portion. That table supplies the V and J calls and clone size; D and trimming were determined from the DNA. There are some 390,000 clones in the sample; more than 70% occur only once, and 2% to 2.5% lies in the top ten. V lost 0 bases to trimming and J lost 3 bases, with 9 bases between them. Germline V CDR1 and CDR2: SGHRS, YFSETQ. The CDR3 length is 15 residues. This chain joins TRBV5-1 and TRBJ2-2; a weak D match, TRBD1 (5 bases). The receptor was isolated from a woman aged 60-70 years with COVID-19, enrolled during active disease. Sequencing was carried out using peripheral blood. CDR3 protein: CASSLGRAYTGELFF. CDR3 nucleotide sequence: TGCGCCAGCAGCTTGGGCAGGGCCTACACCGGGGAGCTGTTTTTT.